This T cell receptor (beta chain) was identified during a study of T cell repertoires in cytomegalovirus infection. TCRdb reprocessed the reads with MiXCR, giving one entry per CDR3 protein. The table shows about 300,000 distinct CDR3 sequences, with about 8.8% occurring only once. CDR1 is MDHEN and CDR2 is SYDVKM in the germline V gene. This CDR3 comprises 14 residues. V was trimmed by 7 bases and J by 1 base, leaving 13 bases between them. This clonotype has at least ten counts. The antigen is undetermined. Findings and limits, study-wide: HLA-C-restricted CMV clonotypes gave the most frequent clonotype in two of eight donors.

The gene calls are TRBV28 and TRBJ1-1; D not resolved. Sequencing was performed on PBMCs. This clonotype was obtained from a human donor in good health (CMV status not recorded). Some clones in this sample may be carry-over from other donors' samples. The chain's CDR3 is CASNLPEGNTEAFF. CDR3 coding DNA: TGTGCCAGCAACCTCCCGGAGGGGAACACTGAAGCTTTCTTT.